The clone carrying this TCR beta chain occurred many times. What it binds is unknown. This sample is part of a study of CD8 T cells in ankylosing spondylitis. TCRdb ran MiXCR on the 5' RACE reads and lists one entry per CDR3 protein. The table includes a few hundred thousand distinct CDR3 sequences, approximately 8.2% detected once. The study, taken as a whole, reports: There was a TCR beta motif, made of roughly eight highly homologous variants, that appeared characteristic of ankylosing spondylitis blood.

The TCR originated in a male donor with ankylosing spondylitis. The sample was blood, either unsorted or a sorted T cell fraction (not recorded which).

The CDR3 DNA reads TGTGCCAGCAGCGACCCCGCTAGCGGGAGCGGCAATGAGCAGTTCTTC. This gives the protein CASSDPASGSGNEQFF. The genes are TRBV7-9 and TRBJ2-1; TRBD2 aligns across 10 bases. This CDR3 region has 16 residues. The junction had 10 bases not matched to a gene; V was cut back by 5 bases and J by 6 bases. CDR1 is SEHNR and CDR2 is FQNEAQ in the germline V gene (reference sequence).